This T cell receptor (beta chain) was identified during a study of cytomegalovirus exposure and HLA in healthy donors. V was pared by 4 bases and J by 3 bases, with 23 bases between. CDR1 is SGDLS and CDR2 is YYNGEE in the germline V gene. The CDR3 consists of 17 residues. Healthy bone marrow donors made up the donors. Donors likely had unrecorded immune exposures despite being nominally healthy when sampled. Vbeta (60) and Jbeta (13) primers were used in the PCR. Repertoires were generated with immunoSEQ multiplex PCR, while TCRdb's copy carries only in-frame clones and drops some. The table lists approximately 100,000 clones, about 70% of them singletons, with more than 7% in the top ten.

The chain employs TRBV9 and TRBJ2-7; TRBD2 is a possible D gene (6 bases). The source material was PBMCs. This clonotype was obtained from a human donor in good health. CDR3 amino acids: CASSLGLDRGFHYEQYF. The DNA of the CDR3 is TGTGCCAGCAGCCTCGGCTTGGACCGGGGGTTTCACTACGAGCAGTACTTC.